The next 29 T cell receptor beta chains were all read from a single sample in a study of identifying expanded T cells in peripheral blood. Sequencing used immunoSEQ multiplex PCR; TCRdb keeps in-frame clones, though not all of them. Here the sample spans approximately 110,000 clones, less than 90% being singletons. The sample taken for sequencing was blood. The receptors come from a person aged 18 to 70 in good health.

The chain's CDR3 is CASSAGTNTGELFF. CDR3 coding DNA: TGTGCCAGCAGTGCGGGGACAAACACCGGGGAGCTGTTTTTT. This rearrangement joins TRBV2 to TRBJ2-2; possibly TRBD1 for D (6 bases). The V end lost 4 bases, the J end lost 2 bases, and 8 bases lay between the germline ends. This CDR3 comprises 14 residues. Per the germline V gene, CDR1 is SNHLY and CDR2 is FYNNEI.

The rearrangement uses TRBV2 and TRBJ2-4; 9 nucleotides match TRBD2. V was clipped by 2 bases and J by 5 bases; unmatched bases: 7. Per the germline V gene, CDR1 is SNHLY and CDR2 is FYNNEI. CDR3 size: 16 residues. CDR3 sequence: CASSEPASGVQNIQYF. CDR3 in DNA: TGTGCCAGCAGTGAACCCGCTAGCGGGGTCCAAAACATTCAGTACTTC.

This clone appeared once. The CDR3 DNA reads as TGTGCCGACAACCTAACAGGGGCCGATTATAGCAATCAGCCCCAGCATTTT. Translation: CADNLTGADYSNQPQHF. V usage is TRBV7-3 and J usage is TRBJ1-5; 7 nucleotides agree with TRBD1. Germline V gene lookup returns CDR1 SGHTA and CDR2 FQGTGA. The CDR3 spans 17 residues. After removal of 11 bases from V and 0 bases from J, the junction contained 16 bases not matched to a gene.

The chain combines TRBV7-8 with TRBJ2-1; the D gene is possibly TRBD1 (5 bases). This CDR3 is 17 amino acids long. Trimming stripped 5 bases from V and 1 base from J, with 18 bases between. Germline V gene lookup returns CDR1 SGHVS and CDR2 FQNEAQ. CDR3 protein: CASSLRGAIGSYNEQFF. CDR3 nucleotide sequence: TGTGCCAGCAGCCTAAGGGGTGCGATTGGGTCCTACAATGAGCAGTTCTTC.

This clone was observed once. The gene calls are TRBV11-2 and TRBJ1-1; D gene ambiguous. The germline V and J ends were trimmed by 5 bases and 7 bases, with 11 bases remaining between them. The germline V gene encodes CDR1 SGHAT and CDR2 FQNNGV. The CDR3 is made up of 12 amino acids. CDR3 amino acids: CASSLGKLEAFF. CDR3 sequence (DNA): TGTGCCAGCAGCCTTGGGAAACTTGAAGCTTTCTTT.

Only one count was recorded for this clone. The chain links TRBV5-8 to TRBJ1-5; 9 positions agree with TRBD1. CDR3 length: 16 residues. The germline CDR1 and CDR2 sequences are SGHTS and YDEGEE. V shed 5 bases and J 6 bases; nucleotides not matched to a gene: 12. The CDR3: CASRPGQGRLSQPQHF. For the CDR3, the DNA is TGTGCCAGCAGACCGGGACAGGGTCGCCTGAGTCAGCCCCAGCATTTT.

The V and J genes are TRBV2 and TRBJ2-7; D call uncertain. This CDR3 is built from 11 residues. Deletions cut 6 bases from V and 5 bases from J, with 8 bases between. CDR1 is SNHLY and CDR2 is FYNNEI in the germline V gene. The CDR3 DNA reads as TGTGCCAGCAGGGCCTCAGACGAGCAGTACTTC. It specifies CASRASDEQYF.

The V and J genes are TRBV6-5 and TRBJ1-5, with 8 bases that match TRBD1. The CDR3 is 14 residues long. Trimming cost V 6 bases and J 3 bases; bases outside gene matches: 4. The germline V gene encodes CDR1 MNHEY and CDR2 SVGAGI. The CDR3 nucleotides are TGTGCCAGCAGGAGGACAGGGACCAATCAGCCCCAGCATTTT. This sequence encodes CASRRTGTNQPQHF.

V gene TRBV5-6 combines with J gene TRBJ2-5, with TRBD1 matching over 9 bases. The assigned J gene may be wrong: the sequence end matches TRBJ2-7 better. Looked up from germline, CDR1 is SGHDT and CDR2 is YYEEEE. The CDR3 consists of 15 residues. The chain's CDR3 is CASSTDRGASYEQYF. The CDR3 DNA sequence: TGTGCCAGCAGCACCGACAGGGGGGCCTCCTACGAGCAGTACTTC.

The J gene is TRBJ2-5, the V gene TRBV18, with D tentatively TRBD1 (5 bases). Germline V gives CDR1 KGHSH, CDR2 LQKENI. Trimming removed 0 bases at V and 5 bases at J, with 16 bases between. The CDR3 is 16 residues long. The CDR3 DNA follows: TGTGCCAGCTCACCACCCACTACAGGCGGTTGGGAGACCCAGTACTTC. Protein sequence: CASSPPTTGGWETQYF.

This chain uses TRBV10-3 with TRBJ2-2, with 9 bases lining up with TRBD1. The CDR3 consists of 14 residues. CDR1 ENHRY and CDR2 SYGVKD come from the germline V gene. J gave up 6 bases and V 10 bases, and 9 bases lay outside the gene matches. CDR3 DNA: TGTGCCACCAACGGGGGACAGGGCCCCGGGGAGCTGTTTTTT. Its protein is CATNGGQGPGELFF.

The chain combines TRBV18 with TRBJ1-6, with TRBD1 identical over 7 bases. Germline V lookup: CDR1 KGHSH, CDR2 LQKENI. The CDR3 runs to 18 residues. V lost 4 bases and J lost 7; bases outside the gene matches: 16. CDR3 residues: CASSLTTRQGDINSPLHF. The CDR3 DNA reads TGTGCCAGCTCACTCACAACCCGACAGGGAGATATCAATTCACCCCTCCACTTT.

V and J are TRBV6-4 and TRBJ2-2; unclear D gene. The germline V gene has CDR1 MRHNA and CDR2 SNTAGT. Trimming cost V 6 bases and J 4 bases, with 12 bases left between them. This CDR3 comprises 14 residues. The CDR3 protein is CASRPEWGTGELFF. The CDR3 coding sequence is TGTGCCAGCAGACCTGAATGGGGCACCGGGGAGCTGTTTTTT.

The chain has TRBV4-3 and TRBJ2-3, with a tentative D call TRBD1 (5 bases). Trimming left V 0 bases short and J 5 bases short, with 12 bases between. The CDR3 totals 15 residues. Germline CDR1 and CDR2: LGHNA and YSLEER. The CDR3: CASSQDRDVRDTQYF. In nucleotides, the CDR3 is TGCGCCAGCAGCCAAGACAGGGATGTTCGAGATACGCAGTATTTT.

This clone was seen just once. The chain couples TRBV28 to TRBJ1-4; D is possibly TRBD1 (6 bases). This CDR3 is built from 15 residues. Germline V gives CDR1 MDHEN, CDR2 SYDVKM. Trimming pared 8 bases from V and 0 bases from J, leaving 13 bases between. CDR3 nucleotides: TGTGCCAGCGGGGATTACAGGGCAACTAATGAAAAACTGTTTTTT. Protein sequence: CASGDYRATNEKLFF.

The V call is TRBV29-1, the J call TRBJ1-4; D is undetermined. Germline loops: CDR1 SQVTM, CDR2 ANQGSEA. The germline V and J ends were trimmed by 7 bases and 8 bases, with 11 bases remaining between them. The CDR3 length is 11 residues. The CDR3 reads CSGLEEEKLFF. The CDR3 DNA follows: TGCAGCGGCCTGGAGGAGGAAAAACTGTTTTTT.

The J gene is TRBJ1-5, the V gene TRBV7-8, with D unresolved. The germline V gene has CDR1 SGHVS and CDR2 FQNEAQ. The CDR3 extends over 14 amino acids. Trimming took off 5 bases at V and 5 bases at J, with 13 bases between the two ends. DNA of the CDR3: TGTGCCAGCAGCCTTGGAGGGTATGATCAGCCCCAGCATTTT. Its translation is CASSLGGYDQPQHF.

The table lists this clone with a count of one. The chain combines TRBV27 with TRBJ1-6, with D unresolved. The CDR3 contains 12 residues. With 10 bases removed from V and 6 bases from J, the gap between germline ends came to 10 bases. From germline, CDR1 is MNHEY and CDR2 SMNVEV (reference sequence). Here the CDR3 reads CATGPINSPLHF. The CDR3 DNA sequence: TGTGCCACCGGCCCTATTAATTCACCCCTCCACTTT.

This clone was detected only once. The J gene is TRBJ2-2, the V gene TRBV6-4, with D perhaps matching TRBD1 (6 bases). CDR1 and CDR2 (germline): MRHNA, SNTAGT. V was cut by 4 bases and J by 0 bases, with 9 bases left in between. This CDR3 is built from 15 residues. The CDR3 bases are TGTGCCAGCAGTGTACAGGGAACGAACACCGGGGAGCTGTTTTTT. It codes for CASSVQGTNTGELFF.

The J gene is TRBJ1-1, the V gene TRBV18; D unresolved. Per the germline V gene, CDR1 is KGHSH and CDR2 is LQKENI. V was trimmed by 3 bases and J by 1 base, leaving 6 bases between them. The length of the CDR3 is 13 residues. The CDR3 protein is CASSPTENTEAFF. The CDR3 bases are TGTGCCAGCTCACCCACAGAGAACACTGAAGCTTTCTTT.

The chain couples TRBV19 to TRBJ2-5; D may be TRBD1 (7 bases). Trimming took 5 bases from V and 1 from J, leaving 11 bases between them. Germline lookup yields CDR1 LNHDA and CDR2 SQIVND (reference sequence). CDR3 size: 14 residues. In DNA form, the CDR3 reads TGTGCCAGTAGTGTCCAGGGGGGCCAAGAGACCCAGTACTTC. Its translation is CASSVQGGQETQYF.

The rearrangement uses TRBV5-4 and TRBJ2-2; the D call may be TRBD1 or TRBD2 (5 bases each). Germline loops: CDR1 SGHNT, CDR2 YYREEE (reference sequence). Trimming pared 4 bases from V and 1 base from J, leaving 11 bases between. The CDR3 contains 15 residues. In nucleotides, the CDR3 is TGTGCCAGCAGCAGGCCGGGACGGAACACCGGGGAGCTGTTTTTT. It translates to CASSRPGRNTGELFF.

The chain uses TRBV14 and TRBJ2-7, with 10 bases matching TRBD1. The V gene's germline CDR1 is SGHDN and CDR2 FVKESK. After removal of 1 base from V and 7 bases from J, the junction contained 1 base not matched to a gene. CDR3 length: 13 amino acids. CDR3 in amino acids: CASSQVDRGEQYF. CDR3 DNA sequence: TGTGCCAGCAGCCAAGTGGACAGGGGGGAGCAGTACTTC.

The chain has TRBV30 and TRBJ1-1; no firm D call. The germline V and J ends were trimmed by 3 bases and 0 bases, with 8 bases remaining between them. There are 13 residues in the CDR3. Per germline, CDR1 GTSNPN and CDR2 SVGIG (reference sequence). The CDR3: CAWRSRMNTEAFF. CDR3 in DNA: TGTGCCTGGAGGAGCAGAATGAACACTGAAGCTTTCTTT.

The chain carries TRBV10-3 and TRBJ2-3; D is unresolved. Trimming took off 3 bases at V and 2 bases at J, with 3 bases between the two ends. The germline V gene encodes CDR1 ENHRY and CDR2 SYGVKD. The CDR3 spans 12 residues. The CDR3 here is CAISDHTDTQYF. The CDR3 DNA sequence: TGTGCCATCAGTGACCACACAGATACGCAGTATTTT.

This chain uses TRBV7-8 with TRBJ2-5; 7 positions agree with TRBD2. The CDR3 is made up of 13 amino acids. Per the germline V gene, CDR1 is SGHVS and CDR2 is FQNEAQ. V trimming: 8 bases; J trimming: 4 bases; junction bases outside the gene matches: 7. The CDR3 reads CASWGGFGETQYF. CDR3 DNA sequence: TGTGCCAGCTGGGGGGGGTTCGGAGAGACCCAGTACTTC. The complete variable domain, with remaining parts taken from reference TRBV7-8 and TRBJ2-5, reads GAGVSQSPRYKVAKRGQDVALRCDPISGHVSLFWYQQALGQGPEFLTYFQNEAQLDKSGLPSDRFFAERPEGSVSTLKIQRTQQEDSAVYLCASWGGFGETQYFGPGTRLLVL.

The gene calls are TRBV27 and TRBJ1-2; TRBD1 is a possible D gene (6 bases). The CDR3 is made up of 15 amino acids. Germline lookup yields CDR1 MNHEY and CDR2 SMNVEV (reference sequence). V lost 4 bases, J lost 4 bases, and 16 bases lay in between. The CDR3 loop reads CASSSRLDRGYGYTF. CDR3 DNA sequence: TGTGCCAGCAGTTCCCGGTTGGACAGAGGCTATGGCTACACCTTC.

V gene TRBV7-2 combines with J gene TRBJ1-1, with D tentatively TRBD1 (5 bases). The CDR3 sequence is 12 residues long. V gave up 5 bases and J gave up 8 bases, with 12 bases separating them. Germline assignment: CDR1 SGHTA and CDR2 FQGNSA. This CDR3 reads CASSQQGAEAFF. The DNA of the CDR3 is TGTGCCAGCAGCCAGCAAGGGGCCGAAGCTTTCTTT.

J is TRBJ1-5 and V is TRBV28; D gene uncertain. This CDR3 is 11 amino acids long. V shed 6 bases and J shed 5 bases, with 5 bases lying between them. Germline lookup yields CDR1 MDHEN and CDR2 SYDVKM. The CDR3 nucleotides read TGTGCCAGCAGCGTCGATCAGCCCCAGCATTTT. Protein: CASSVDQPQHF.